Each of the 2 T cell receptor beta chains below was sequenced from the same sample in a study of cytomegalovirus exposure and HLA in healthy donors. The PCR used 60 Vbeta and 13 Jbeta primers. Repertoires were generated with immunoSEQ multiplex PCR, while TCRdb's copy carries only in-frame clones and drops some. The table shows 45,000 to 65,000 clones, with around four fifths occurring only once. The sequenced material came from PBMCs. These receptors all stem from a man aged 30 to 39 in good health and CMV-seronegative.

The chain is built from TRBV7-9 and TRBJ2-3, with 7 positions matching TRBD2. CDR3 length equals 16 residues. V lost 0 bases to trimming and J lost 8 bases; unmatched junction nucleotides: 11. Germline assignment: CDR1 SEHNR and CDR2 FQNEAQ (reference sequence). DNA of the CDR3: TGTGCCAGCAGCTTAGCGCTGGCGGGGGTCGGGGTTACGCAGTATTTT. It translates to CASSLALAGVGVTQYF.

The CDR3: CASSSGGHSDEQFF. For the CDR3, the DNA is TGTGCCAGTAGTAGCGGGGGTCATAGCGATGAGCAGTTCTTC. This chain uses TRBV19 with TRBJ2-1; TRBD2 matches at 7 bases. CDR1 is LNHDA, CDR2 SQIVND, per germline (reference sequence). This CDR3 contains 14 residues. The J segment lost 8 bases and the V segment lost 4 bases, leaving 8 bases of the junction unmatched.